This TCR beta chain was identified during a study of blood T cell repertoires in COVID-19. This clone was counted a single time. Assay: immunoSEQ multiplex PCR; the TCRdb copy retains only in-frame clones and omits some. The data contain 350,000 to 400,000 clones, 65% to 90% of them seen just once; the ten biggest clones take up about 7.6%. Germline assignment: CDR1 MNHEY and CDR2 SVGAGI. This CDR3 has 14 residues. The ends lost 5 bases at V and 1 base at J; junction bases unmatched: 4. The sequencing sample was made of peripheral blood. V and J are TRBV6-5 and TRBJ1-1, with 7 bases fitting TRBD1. This TCR was recovered from a woman aged 55-70 years with COVID-19, enrolled during active disease. CDR3 coding DNA: TGTGCCAGCAGTACCCGGACAGGGAACACTGAAGCTTTCTTT. Its protein is CASSTRTGNTEAFF.